This TCR beta chain was captured in a study of T cell changes during pregnancy in multiple sclerosis. This CDR3 region has 15 residues. V lost 4 bases, J lost 0 bases, and 9 bases lay in between. In germline, CDR1 is MNHNY, CDR2 SVGAGI (reference sequence). The protocol was immunoSEQ multiplex PCR, while the TCRdb copy is restricted to in-frame clones and leaves out a portion. Found here are tens of thousands of clones, approximately 90% of them singletons; the top ten hold 3.5% to 5.5%. This rearrangement joins TRBV6-6 to TRBJ1-4; D call uncertain. This receptor was obtained from a female donor in good health, enrolled as a control in a pregnancy study. The sequences come from peripheral blood, collected in the second trimester of pregnancy. CDR3 nucleotides: TGTGCCAGCAGTTCTCGACGGGCAACTAATGAAAAACTGTTTTTT. Its protein product is CASSSRRATNEKLFF.